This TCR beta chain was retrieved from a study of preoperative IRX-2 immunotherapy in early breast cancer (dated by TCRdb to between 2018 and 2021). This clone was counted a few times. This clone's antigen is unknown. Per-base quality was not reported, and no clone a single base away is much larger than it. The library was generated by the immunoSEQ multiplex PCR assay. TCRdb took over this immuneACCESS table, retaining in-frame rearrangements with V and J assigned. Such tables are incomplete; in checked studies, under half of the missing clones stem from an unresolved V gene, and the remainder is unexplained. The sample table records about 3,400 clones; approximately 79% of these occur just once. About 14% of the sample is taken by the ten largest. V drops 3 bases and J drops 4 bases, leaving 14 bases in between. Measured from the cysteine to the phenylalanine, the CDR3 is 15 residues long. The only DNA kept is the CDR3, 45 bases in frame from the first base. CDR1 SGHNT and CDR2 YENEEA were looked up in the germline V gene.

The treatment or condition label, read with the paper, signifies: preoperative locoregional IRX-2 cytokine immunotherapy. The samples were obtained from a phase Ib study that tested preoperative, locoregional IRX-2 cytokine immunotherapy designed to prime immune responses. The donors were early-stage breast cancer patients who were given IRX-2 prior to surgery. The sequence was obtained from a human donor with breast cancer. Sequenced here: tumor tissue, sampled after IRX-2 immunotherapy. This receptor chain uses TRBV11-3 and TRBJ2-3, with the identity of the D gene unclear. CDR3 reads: CASSLVSYRSDTQYF. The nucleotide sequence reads TGTGCCAGCAGCTTGGTTAGCTACCGGTCAGATACGCAGTATTTT.